Following are 9 T cell receptor beta chains from one sample sequenced in a study of blood T cell repertoires in COVID-19. Measured with immunoSEQ multiplex PCR; TCRdb has only the in-frame clones, and not every one. Of 140,000 or so clones detected, approximately 84% appear once; the ten largest clones hold under 2%. Sequencing input: PBMCs or T cells enriched from blood (not recorded which). The receptors were sampled from a woman between 18 and 29 years old who had been exposed to COVID-19.

The rearrangement uses TRBV4-1 and TRBJ2-5; a weak D match, TRBD2 (6 bases). CDR3 length equals 15 residues. Germline assignment: CDR1 MGHRA and CDR2 YSYEKL. Deletions cut 3 bases from V and 1 base from J, with 12 bases between. The CDR3 sequence is CASSQDRDFQETQYF. In nucleotides, the CDR3 is TGCGCCAGCAGCCAGGACCGGGACTTCCAAGAGACCCAGTACTTC.

J is TRBJ2-1 and V is TRBV24-1, with 9 bases identical to TRBD1. The CDR3 contains 14 residues. CDR1 and CDR2 from the germline V gene are KGHDR and SFDVKD. The V gene end was trimmed by 7 bases and the J gene end by 5 bases; junction bases not matched to a gene: 5. CDR3 sequence: CATRSGTGNNEQFF. The CDR3 DNA sequence: TGTGCCACCAGATCCGGGACAGGGAACAATGAGCAGTTCTTC.

This chain uses TRBV29-1 with TRBJ2-1; 7 bases are a match to TRBD2. Losses at the gene ends were 7 bases for V and 4 bases for J; bases not matched to a gene: 7. Germline CDR1 SQVTM, CDR2 ANQGSEA. The CDR3 sequence is 13 residues long. Here the CDR3 reads CSGLSSGYNEQFF. The CDR3 nucleotides read TGCAGCGGGCTATCTAGCGGATACAATGAGCAGTTCTTC.

This chain uses TRBV25-1 with TRBJ1-1, with D maybe TRBD1 (5 bases). The V and J ends lost 4 bases and 0 bases respectively, with 12 bases between them. The CDR3 runs 15 residues. Per the germline V gene, CDR1 is MGHDK and CDR2 is SYGVNS. The CDR3 DNA reads TGTGCCAGCAGTGGGACGGACACCCTGAACACTGAAGCTTTCTTT. It encodes CASSGTDTLNTEAFF.

The chain combines TRBV30 with TRBJ1-3; D might be TRBD1 (6 bases). Germline-derived CDR1 and CDR2 are GTSNPN and SVGIG (reference sequence). This CDR3 region has 15 residues. Trimming took 3 bases from V and 0 from J, leaving 12 bases between them. CDR3 bases: TGTGCCTGGAGAGGACAGCTTTCCTCTGGAAACACCATATATTTT. Protein product: CAWRGQLSSGNTIYF.

This clone was recorded only once. This chain links TRBV27 with TRBJ1-1; D might be TRBD1 (6 bases). The germline V gene has CDR1 MNHEY and CDR2 SMNVEV (reference sequence). This CDR3 is 15 amino acids long. V was shortened by 2 bases and J by 3 bases, with 13 bases between the two germline ends. CDR3 amino acids: CASSLSRDIYTEAFF. The CDR3 DNA reads as TGTGCCAGCAGTTTAAGCCGGGACATATACACTGAAGCTTTCTTT.

This clone was seen ten or more times. The V call is TRBV10-3, the J call TRBJ1-1; the match to TRBD1 covers 7 bases. V shed 3 bases, J shed 2 bases, and the junction held 3 bases outside the gene matches. CDR1 and CDR2 from the germline V gene are ENHRY and SYGVKD. The CDR3 runs to 14 residues. CDR3 residues: CAISDDRDNTEAFF. Here the CDR3 DNA reads TGTGCCATCAGTGATGACAGGGACAACACTGAAGCTTTCTTT.

The rearrangement uses TRBV7-8 and TRBJ2-7; 8 bases line up with TRBD2. Unmatched junction bases numbered 5, after V lost 7 bases and J lost 0 bases. Germline V gene sequence: CDR1 SGHVS, CDR2 FQNEAQ. This CDR3 contains 14 residues. This CDR3 reads CASNQAGDSYEQYF. DNA for the CDR3: TGTGCCAGCAACCAAGCGGGAGACTCCTACGAGCAGTACTTC.

The V call is TRBV10-3, the J call TRBJ2-3, with 9 bases aligning to TRBD1. The V gene's germline CDR1 is ENHRY and CDR2 SYGVKD. V lost 7 bases, J lost 2 bases, and 7 bases stayed unmatched. The CDR3 has 15 amino acids. The CDR3 DNA is TGTGCCATCAATGTCGACAGGGGGAACACAGATACGCAGTATTTT. It is translated as CAINVDRGNTDTQYF.